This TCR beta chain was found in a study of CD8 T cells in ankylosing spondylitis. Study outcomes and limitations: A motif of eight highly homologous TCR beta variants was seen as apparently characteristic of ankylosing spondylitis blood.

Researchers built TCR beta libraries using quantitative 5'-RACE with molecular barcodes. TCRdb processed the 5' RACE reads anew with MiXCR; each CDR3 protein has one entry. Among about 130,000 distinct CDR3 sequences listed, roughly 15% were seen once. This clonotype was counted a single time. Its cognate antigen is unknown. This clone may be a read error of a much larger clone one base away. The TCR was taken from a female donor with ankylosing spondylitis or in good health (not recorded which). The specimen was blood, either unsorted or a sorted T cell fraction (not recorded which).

The CDR3 DNA is TGCGCCAGCAGCGGGGGCGACAAGGGAACGTATGGCTACACCTTC. It yields the protein CASSGGDKGTYGYTF. The gene calls are TRBV5-1 and TRBJ1-2; a possible D gene is TRBD1 (6 bases). The V and J ends lost 4 bases and 5 bases respectively, with 18 bases between them. Germline V gives CDR1 SGHRS, CDR2 YFSETQ. CDR3 length equals 15 residues.